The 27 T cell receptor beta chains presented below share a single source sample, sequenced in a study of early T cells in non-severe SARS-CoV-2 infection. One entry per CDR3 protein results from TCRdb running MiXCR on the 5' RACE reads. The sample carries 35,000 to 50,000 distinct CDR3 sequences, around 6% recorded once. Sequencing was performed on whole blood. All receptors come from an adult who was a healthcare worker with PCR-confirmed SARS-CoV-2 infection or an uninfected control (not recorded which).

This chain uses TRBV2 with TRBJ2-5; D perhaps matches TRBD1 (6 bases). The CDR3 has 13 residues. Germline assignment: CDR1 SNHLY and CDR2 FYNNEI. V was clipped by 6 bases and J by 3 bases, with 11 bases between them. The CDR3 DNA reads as TGTGCCAGCAGACCAGACAGGAAAGAGACCCAGTACTTC. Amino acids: CASRPDRKETQYF. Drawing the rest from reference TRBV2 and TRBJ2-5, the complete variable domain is EPEVTQTPSHQVTQMGQEVILRCVPISNHLYFYWYRQILGQKVEFLVSFYNNEISEKSEIFDDQFSVERPDGSNFTLKIRSTKLEDSAMYFCASRPDRKETQYFGPGTRLLVL.

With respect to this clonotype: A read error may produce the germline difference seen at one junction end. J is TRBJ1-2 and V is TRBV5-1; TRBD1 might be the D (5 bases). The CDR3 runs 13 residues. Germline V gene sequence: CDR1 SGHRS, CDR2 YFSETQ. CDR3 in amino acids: CTSSLDINYGYTF. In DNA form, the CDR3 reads TGCACCAGCAGCTTGGACATAAACTATGGCTACACCTTC. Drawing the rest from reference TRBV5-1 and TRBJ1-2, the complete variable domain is KAGVTQTPRYLIKTRGQQVTLSCSPISGHRSVSWYQQTPGQGLQFLFEYFSETQRNKGNFPGRFSGRQFSNSRSEMNVSTLELGDSALYLCTSSLDINYGYTFGSGTRLTVV.

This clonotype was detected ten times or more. The CDR3 region is CASSLHAAQGLSYSPLHF. The CDR3 bases are TGTGCCAGCAGCTTGCATGCAGCCCAGGGATTGTCCTATTCACCCCTCCACTTT. V is TRBV5-6 and J is TRBJ1-6, with D tentatively TRBD1 (5 bases). The V and J ends lost 1 base and 8 bases respectively, with 22 bases between them. Germline V CDR1 and CDR2: SGHDT, YYEEEE. This CDR3 region has 18 residues.

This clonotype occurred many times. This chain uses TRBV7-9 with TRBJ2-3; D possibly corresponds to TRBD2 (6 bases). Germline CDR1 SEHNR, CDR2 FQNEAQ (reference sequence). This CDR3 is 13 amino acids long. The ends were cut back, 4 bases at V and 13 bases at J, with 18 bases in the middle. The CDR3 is CASSSGVQGGKYF. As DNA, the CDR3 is TGTGCCAGCAGCTCCGGGGTTCAGGGAGGAAAGTATTTT.

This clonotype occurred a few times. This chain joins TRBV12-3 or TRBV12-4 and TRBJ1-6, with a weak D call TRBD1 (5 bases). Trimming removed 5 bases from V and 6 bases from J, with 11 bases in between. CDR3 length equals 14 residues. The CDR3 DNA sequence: TGTGCCAGCAGTCGAGGCGGGACTAATTCACCCCTCCACTTT. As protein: CASSRGGTNSPLHF.

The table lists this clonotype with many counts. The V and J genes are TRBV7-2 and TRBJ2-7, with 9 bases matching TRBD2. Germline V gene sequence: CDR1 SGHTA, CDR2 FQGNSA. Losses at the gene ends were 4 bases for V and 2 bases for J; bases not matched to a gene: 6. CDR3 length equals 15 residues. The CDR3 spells CASSWNSGGAYEQYF. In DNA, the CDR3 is TGTGCCAGCAGCTGGAATAGCGGGGGCGCCTACGAGCAGTACTTC.

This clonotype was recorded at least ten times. The CDR3 DNA is TGTGCCAGCAGCCAGTTTTCCAGGGCGGATGGCTACACCTTC. Encoded protein: CASSQFSRADGYTF. The genes are TRBV28 and TRBJ1-2; possibly TRBD1 for D (5 bases). CDR3 length: 14 residues. The V and J ends lost 6 bases and 6 bases respectively, with 17 bases between them. Germline V gives CDR1 MDHEN, CDR2 SYDVKM.

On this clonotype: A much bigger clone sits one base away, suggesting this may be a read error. In DNA, the CDR3 is TGTGCCAGCAGTTGCCCCGGGAACTACGAGCAGTACTTC. Its protein product is CASSCPGNYEQYF. This rearrangement joins TRBV6-5 to TRBJ2-7, with D perhaps TRBD2 (5 bases). The V gene's germline CDR1 is MNHEY and CDR2 SVGAGI. CDR3 length: 13 residues. Trimming took off 4 bases at V and 3 bases at J, with 10 bases between the two ends.

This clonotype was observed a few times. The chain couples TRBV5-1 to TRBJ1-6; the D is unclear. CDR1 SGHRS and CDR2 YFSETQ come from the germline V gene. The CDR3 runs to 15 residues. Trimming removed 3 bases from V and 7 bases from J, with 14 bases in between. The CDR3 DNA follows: TGCGCCAGCAGCTCAATCGACAAGGCCAATTCACCCCTCCACTTT. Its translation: CASSSIDKANSPLHF. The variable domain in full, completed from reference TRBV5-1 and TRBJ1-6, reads KAGVTQTPRYLIKTRGQQVTLSCSPISGHRSVSWYQQTPGQGLQFLFEYFSETQRNKGNFPGRFSGRQFSNSRSEMNVSTLELGDSALYLCASSSIDKANSPLHFGNGTRLTVT.

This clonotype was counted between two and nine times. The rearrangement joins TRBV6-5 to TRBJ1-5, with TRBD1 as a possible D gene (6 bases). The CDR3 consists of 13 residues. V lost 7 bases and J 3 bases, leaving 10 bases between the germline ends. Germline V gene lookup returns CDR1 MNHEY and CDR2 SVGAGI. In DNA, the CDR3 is TGTGCCAGCAAACGGGACAACAATCAGCCCCAGCATTTT. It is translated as CASKRDNNQPQHF.

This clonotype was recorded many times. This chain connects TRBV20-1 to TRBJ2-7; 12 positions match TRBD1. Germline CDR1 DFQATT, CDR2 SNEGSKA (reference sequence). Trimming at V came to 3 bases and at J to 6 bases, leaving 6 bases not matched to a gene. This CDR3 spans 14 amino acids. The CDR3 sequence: CSASGGTGGLEQYF. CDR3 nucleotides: TGCAGTGCTAGTGGGGGGACAGGGGGCCTCGAGCAGTACTTC.

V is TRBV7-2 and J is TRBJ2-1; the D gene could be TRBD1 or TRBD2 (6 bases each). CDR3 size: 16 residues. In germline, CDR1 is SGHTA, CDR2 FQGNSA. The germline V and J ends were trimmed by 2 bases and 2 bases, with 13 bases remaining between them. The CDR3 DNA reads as TGTGCCAGCAGCTTATCGGGGGCGTTAACCTACAATGAGCAGTTCTTC. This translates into CASSLSGALTYNEQFF.

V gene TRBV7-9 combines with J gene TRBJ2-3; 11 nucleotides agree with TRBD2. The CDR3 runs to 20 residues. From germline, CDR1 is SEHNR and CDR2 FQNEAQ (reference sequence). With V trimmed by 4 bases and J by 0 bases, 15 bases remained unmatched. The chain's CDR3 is CASSSRRGLAGGNSTDTQYF. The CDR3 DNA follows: TGTGCCAGCAGCTCCCGCCGCGGGCTAGCGGGGGGAAATAGCACAGATACGCAGTATTTT. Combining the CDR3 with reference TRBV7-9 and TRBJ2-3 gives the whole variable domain DTGVSQNPRHKITKRGQNVTFRCDPISEHNRLYWYRQTLGQGPEFLTYFQNEAQLEKSRLLSDRFSAERPKGSFSTLEIQRTEQGDSAMYLCASSSRRGLAGGNSTDTQYFGPGTRLTVL.

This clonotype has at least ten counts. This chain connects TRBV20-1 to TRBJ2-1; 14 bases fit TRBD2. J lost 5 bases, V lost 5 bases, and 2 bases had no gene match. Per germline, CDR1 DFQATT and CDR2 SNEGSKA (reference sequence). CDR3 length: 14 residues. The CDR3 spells CSAPGLAGDNEQFF. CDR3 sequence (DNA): TGCAGTGCTCCGGGACTAGCGGGGGACAATGAGCAGTTCTTC.

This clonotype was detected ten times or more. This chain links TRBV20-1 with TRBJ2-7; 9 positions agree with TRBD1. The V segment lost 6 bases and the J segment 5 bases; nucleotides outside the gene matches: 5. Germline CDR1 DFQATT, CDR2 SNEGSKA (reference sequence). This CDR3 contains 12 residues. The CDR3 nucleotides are TGCAGTGCCGGGGACAGGGCTAACGAGCAGTACTTC. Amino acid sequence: CSAGDRANEQYF.

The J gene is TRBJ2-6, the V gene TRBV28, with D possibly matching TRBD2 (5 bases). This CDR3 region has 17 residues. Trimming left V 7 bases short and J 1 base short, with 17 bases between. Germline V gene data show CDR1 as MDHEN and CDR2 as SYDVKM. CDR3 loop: CASNPSGSFSGANVLTF. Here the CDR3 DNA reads TGTGCCAGCAACCCTTCGGGGTCCTTTTCTGGGGCCAACGTCCTGACTTTC.

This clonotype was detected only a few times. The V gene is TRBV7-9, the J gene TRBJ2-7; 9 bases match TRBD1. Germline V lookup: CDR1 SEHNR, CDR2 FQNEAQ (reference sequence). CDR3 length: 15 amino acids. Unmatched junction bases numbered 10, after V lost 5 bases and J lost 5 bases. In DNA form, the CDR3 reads TGTGCCAGCAGCCCCACAGGGGGCGCGGTGGACGAGCAGTACTTC. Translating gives CASSPTGGAVDEQYF.

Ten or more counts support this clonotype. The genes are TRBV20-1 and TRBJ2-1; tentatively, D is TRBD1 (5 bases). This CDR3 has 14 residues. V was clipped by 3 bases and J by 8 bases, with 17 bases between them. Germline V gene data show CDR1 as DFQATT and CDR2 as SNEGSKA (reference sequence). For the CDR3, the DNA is TGCAGTGCTAGTGTCGGACATCTTGGGGATGAGCAGTTCTTC. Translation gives CSASVGHLGDEQFF.

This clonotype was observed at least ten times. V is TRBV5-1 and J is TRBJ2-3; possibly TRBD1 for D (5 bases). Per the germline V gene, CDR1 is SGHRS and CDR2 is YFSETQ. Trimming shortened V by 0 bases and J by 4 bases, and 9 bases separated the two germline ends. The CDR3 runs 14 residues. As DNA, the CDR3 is TGCGCCAGCAGCTTGGCCTTGGGGCCAGATACGCAGTATTTT. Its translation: CASSLALGPDTQYF.

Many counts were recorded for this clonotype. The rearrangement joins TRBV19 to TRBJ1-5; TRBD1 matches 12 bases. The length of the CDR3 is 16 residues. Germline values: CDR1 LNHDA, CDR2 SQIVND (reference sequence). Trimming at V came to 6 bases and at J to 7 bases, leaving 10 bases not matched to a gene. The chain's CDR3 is CASRNSGTGGRQPQHF. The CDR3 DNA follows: TGTGCCAGTAGGAACTCCGGGACAGGGGGCAGACAGCCCCAGCATTTT.

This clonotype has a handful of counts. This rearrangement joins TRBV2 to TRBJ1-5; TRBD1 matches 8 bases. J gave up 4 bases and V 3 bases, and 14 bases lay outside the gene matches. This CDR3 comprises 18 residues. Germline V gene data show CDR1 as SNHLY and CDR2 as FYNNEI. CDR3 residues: CASSESPGQEISNQPQHF. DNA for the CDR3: TGTGCCAGCAGTGAGAGCCCGGGACAGGAGATTTCGAATCAGCCCCAGCATTTT.

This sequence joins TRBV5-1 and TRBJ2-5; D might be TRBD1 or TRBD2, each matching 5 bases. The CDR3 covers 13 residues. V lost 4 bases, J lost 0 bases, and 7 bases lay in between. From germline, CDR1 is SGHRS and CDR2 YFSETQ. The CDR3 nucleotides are TGCGCCAGCAGCGGGGACGACCAAGAGACCCAGTACTTC. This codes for CASSGDDQETQYF. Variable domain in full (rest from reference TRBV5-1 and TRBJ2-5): KAGVTQTPRYLIKTRGQQVTLSCSPISGHRSVSWYQQTPGQGLQFLFEYFSETQRNKGNFPGRFSGRQFSNSRSEMNVSTLELGDSALYLCASSGDDQETQYFGPGTRLLVL.

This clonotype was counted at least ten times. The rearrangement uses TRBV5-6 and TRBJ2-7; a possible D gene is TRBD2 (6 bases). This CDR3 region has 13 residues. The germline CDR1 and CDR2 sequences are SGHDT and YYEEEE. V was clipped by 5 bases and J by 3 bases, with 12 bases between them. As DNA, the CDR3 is TGTGCCAGCAGTCCAACCGGGAGCTACGAGCAGTACTTC. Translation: CASSPTGSYEQYF.

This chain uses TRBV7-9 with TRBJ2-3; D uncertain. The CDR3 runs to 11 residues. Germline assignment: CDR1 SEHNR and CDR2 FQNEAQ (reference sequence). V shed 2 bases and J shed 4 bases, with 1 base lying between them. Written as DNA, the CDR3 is TGTGCCAGCAGCTTATCAGATACGCAGTATTTT. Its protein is CASSLSDTQYF.

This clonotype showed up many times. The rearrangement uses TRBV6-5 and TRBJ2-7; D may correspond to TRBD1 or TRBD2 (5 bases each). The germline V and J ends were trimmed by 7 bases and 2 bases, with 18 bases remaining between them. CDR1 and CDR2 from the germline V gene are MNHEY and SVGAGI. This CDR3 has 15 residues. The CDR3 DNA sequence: TGTGCCAGCAACAAAAGGGGTAGGGAGACCTACGAGCAGTACTTC. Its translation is CASNKRGRETYEQYF.

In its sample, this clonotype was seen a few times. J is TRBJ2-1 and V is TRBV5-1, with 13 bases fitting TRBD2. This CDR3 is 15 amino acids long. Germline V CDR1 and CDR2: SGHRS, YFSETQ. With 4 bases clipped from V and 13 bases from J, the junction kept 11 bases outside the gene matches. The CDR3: CASSTGTSGVAHQFF. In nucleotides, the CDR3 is TGCGCCAGCAGCACCGGGACTAGCGGGGTAGCACACCAGTTCTTC.

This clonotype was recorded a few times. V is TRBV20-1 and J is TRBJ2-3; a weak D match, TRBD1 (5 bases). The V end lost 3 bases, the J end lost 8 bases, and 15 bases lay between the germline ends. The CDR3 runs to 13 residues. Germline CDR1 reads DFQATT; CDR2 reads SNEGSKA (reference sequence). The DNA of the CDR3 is TGCAGTGCTAGGGAGACAGTCCAGGGTACGCAGTATTTT. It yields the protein CSARETVQGTQYF.